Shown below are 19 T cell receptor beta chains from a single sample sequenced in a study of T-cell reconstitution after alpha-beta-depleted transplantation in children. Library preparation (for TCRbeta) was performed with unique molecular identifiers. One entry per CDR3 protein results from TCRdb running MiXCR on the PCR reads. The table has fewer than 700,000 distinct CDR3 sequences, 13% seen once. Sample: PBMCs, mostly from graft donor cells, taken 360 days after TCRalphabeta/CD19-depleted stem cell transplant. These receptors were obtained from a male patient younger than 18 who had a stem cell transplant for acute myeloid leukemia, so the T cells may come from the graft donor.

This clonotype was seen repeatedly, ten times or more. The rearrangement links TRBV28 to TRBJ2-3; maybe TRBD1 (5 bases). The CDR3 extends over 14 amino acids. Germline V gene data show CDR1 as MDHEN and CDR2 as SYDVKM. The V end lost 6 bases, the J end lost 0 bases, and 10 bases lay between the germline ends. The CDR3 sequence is CASRWTMSTDTQYF. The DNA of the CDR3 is TGTGCCAGCAGATGGACAATGAGCACAGATACGCAGTATTTT.

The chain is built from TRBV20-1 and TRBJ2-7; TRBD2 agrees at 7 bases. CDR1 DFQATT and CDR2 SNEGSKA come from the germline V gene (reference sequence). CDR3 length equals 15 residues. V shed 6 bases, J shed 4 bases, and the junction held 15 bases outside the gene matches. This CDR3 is CSASPFGGGPYEQYF. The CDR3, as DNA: TGCAGTGCAAGCCCCTTTGGGGGAGGGCCTTACGAGCAGTACTTC.

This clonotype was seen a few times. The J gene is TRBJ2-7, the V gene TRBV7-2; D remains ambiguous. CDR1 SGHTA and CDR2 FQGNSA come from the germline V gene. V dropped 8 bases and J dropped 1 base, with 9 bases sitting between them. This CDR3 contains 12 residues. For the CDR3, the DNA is TGTGCCAGCCAATACGGGTCCTACGAGCAGTACTTC. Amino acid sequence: CASQYGSYEQYF.

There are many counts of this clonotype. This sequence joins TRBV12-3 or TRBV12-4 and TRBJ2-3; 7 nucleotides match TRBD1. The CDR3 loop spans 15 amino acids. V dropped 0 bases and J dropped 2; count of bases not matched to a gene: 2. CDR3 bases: TGTGCCAGCAGTTTAGCCGACAGGGCCACAGATACGCAGTATTTT. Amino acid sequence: CASSLADRATDTQYF.

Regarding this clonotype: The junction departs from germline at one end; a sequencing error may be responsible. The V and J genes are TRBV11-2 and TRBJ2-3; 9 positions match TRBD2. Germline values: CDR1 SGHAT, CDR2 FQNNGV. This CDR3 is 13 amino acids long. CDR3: CASSLGPGTSPKW. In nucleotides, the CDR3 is TGTGCCAGCAGCTTAGGGCCCGGGACTAGCCCTAAGTGG. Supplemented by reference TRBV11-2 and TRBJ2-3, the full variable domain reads EAGVAQSPRYKIIEKRQSVAFWCNPISGHATLYWYQQILGQGPKLLIQFQNNGVVDDSQLPKDRFSAERLKGVDSTLKIQPAKLEDSAVYLCASSLGPGTSPKWGPGTRLTVL.

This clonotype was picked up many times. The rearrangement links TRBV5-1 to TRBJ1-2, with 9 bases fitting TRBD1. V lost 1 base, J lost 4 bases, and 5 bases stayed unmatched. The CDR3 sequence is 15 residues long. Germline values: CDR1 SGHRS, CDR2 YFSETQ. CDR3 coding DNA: TGCGCCAGCAGCTTGCCCGGGACAGGGACCTATGGCTACACCTTC. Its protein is CASSLPGTGTYGYTF. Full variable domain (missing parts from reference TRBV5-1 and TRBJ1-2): KAGVTQTPRYLIKTRGQQVTLSCSPISGHRSVSWYQQTPGQGLQFLFEYFSETQRNKGNFPGRFSGRQFSNSRSEMNVSTLELGDSALYLCASSLPGTGTYGYTFGSGTRLTVV.

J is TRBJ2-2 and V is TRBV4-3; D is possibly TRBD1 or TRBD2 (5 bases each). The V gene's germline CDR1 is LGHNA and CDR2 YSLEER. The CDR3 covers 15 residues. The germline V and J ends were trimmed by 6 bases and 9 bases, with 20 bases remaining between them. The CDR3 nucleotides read TGCGCCAGCAGATTTAGGGACGGGGCGGATAGGGAGCTGTTTTTT. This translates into CASRFRDGADRELFF.

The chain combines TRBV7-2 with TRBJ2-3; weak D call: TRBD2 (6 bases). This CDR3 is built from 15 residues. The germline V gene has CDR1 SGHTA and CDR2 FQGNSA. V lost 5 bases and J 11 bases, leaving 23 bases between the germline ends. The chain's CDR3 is CASSPKALAGRRQYF. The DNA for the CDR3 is TGTGCCAGCAGCCCCAAAGCGCTTGCGGGGAGGCGGCAGTATTTT.

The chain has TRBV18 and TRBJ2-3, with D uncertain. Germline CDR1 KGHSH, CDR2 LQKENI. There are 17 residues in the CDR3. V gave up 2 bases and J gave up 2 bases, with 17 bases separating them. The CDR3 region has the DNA TGTGCCAGCTCACCAAAGGTCGGATCCCAAGCCACAGATACGCAGTATTTT. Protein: CASSPKVGSQATDTQYF.

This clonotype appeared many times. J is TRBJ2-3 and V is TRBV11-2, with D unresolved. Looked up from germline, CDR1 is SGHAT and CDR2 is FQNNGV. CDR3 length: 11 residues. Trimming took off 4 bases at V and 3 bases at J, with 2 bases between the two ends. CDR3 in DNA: TGTGCCAGCAGCTGGACAGATACGCAGTATTTT. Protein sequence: CASSWTDTQYF. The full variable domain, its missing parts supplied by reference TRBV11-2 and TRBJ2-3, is EAGVAQSPRYKIIEKRQSVAFWCNPISGHATLYWYQQILGQGPKLLIQFQNNGVVDDSQLPKDRFSAERLKGVDSTLKIQPAKLEDSAVYLCASSWTDTQYFGPGTRLTVL.

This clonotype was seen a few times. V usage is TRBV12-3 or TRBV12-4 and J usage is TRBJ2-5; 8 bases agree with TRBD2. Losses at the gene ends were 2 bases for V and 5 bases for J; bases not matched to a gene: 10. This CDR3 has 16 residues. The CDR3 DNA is TGTGCCAGCAGTTTAACAATCGGGAGGGCTTTTGAGACCCAGTACTTC. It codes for CASSLTIGRAFETQYF.

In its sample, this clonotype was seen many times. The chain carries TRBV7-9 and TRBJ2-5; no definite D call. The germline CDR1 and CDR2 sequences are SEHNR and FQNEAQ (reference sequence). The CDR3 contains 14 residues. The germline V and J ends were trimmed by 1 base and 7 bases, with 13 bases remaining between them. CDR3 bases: TGTGCCAGCAGCTTAGAGTCAGCAATTGGGACCCAGTACTTC. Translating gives CASSLESAIGTQYF.

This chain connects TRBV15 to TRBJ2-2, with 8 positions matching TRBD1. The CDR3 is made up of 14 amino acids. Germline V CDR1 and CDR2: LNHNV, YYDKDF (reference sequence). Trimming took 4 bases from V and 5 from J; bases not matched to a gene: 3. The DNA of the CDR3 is TGTGCCACCAGCACTCACAGGGGGACCGGGGAGCTGTTTTTT. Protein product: CATSTHRGTGELFF.

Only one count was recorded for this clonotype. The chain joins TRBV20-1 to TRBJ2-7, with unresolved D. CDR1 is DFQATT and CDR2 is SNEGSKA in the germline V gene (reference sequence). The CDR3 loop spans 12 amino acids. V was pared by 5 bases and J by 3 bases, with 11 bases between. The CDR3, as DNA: TGCAGTGCTCAGTTGCAAGACTACGAGCAGTACTTC. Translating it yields CSAQLQDYEQYF.

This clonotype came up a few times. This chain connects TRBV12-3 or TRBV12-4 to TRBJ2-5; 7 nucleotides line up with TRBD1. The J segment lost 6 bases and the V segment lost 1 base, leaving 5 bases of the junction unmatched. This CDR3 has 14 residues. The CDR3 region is CASSLGQGMQTQYF. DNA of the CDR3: TGTGCCAGCAGTTTAGGACAGGGAATGCAGACCCAGTACTTC.

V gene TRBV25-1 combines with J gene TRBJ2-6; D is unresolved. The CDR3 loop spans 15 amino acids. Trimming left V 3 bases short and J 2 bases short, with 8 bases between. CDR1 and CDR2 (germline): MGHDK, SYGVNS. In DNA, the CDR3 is TGTGCCAGCAGTGAGGAGCCCACTGGGGCCAACGTCCTGACTTTC. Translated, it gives CASSEEPTGANVLTF.

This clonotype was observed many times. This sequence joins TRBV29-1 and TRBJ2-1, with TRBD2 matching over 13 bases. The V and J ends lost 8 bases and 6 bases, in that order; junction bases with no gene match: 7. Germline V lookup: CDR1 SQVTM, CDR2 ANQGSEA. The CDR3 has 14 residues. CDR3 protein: CSLGGLAGLNEQFF. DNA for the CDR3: TGCAGCCTTGGGGGACTAGCGGGGCTCAATGAGCAGTTCTTC.

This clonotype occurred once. The CDR3 region is CASSQGPVPGLAGGDEQFF. CDR3 DNA sequence: TGCGCCAGCAGCCAAGGTCCCGTACCGGGACTAGCGGGAGGGGATGAGCAGTTCTTC. The rearrangement links TRBV4-3 to TRBJ2-1; 16 bases are shared with TRBD2. From germline, CDR1 is LGHNA and CDR2 YSLEER. V lost 1 base, J lost 8 bases, and 11 bases stayed unmatched. The CDR3 runs 19 residues.

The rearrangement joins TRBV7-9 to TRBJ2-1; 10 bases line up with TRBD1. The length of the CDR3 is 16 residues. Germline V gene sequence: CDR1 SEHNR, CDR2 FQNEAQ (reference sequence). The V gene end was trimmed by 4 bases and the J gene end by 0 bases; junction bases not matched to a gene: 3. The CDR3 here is CASSSRTGGSYNEQFF. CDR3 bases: TGTGCCAGCAGCTCGAGGACAGGGGGCTCCTACAATGAGCAGTTCTTC.